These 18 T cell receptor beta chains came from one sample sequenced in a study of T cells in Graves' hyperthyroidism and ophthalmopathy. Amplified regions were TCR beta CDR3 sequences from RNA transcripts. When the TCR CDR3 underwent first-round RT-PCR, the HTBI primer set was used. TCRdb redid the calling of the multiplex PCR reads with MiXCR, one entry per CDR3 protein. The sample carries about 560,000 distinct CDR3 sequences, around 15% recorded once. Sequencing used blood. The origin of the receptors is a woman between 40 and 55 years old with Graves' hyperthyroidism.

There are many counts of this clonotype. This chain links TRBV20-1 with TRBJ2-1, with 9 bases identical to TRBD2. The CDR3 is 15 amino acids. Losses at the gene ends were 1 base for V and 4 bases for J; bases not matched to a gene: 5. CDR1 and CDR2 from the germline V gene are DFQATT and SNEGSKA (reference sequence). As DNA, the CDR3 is TGCAGTGCTAGAGTCACTAGCGGGCAATACAATGAGCAGTTCTTC. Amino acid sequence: CSARVTSGQYNEQFF.

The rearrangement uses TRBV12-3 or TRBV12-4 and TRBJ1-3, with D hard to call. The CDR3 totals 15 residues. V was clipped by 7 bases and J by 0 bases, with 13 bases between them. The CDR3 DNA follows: TGTGCCAGCACCCTAGACCTTCGCTCTGGAAACACCATATATTTT. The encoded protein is CASTLDLRSGNTIYF.

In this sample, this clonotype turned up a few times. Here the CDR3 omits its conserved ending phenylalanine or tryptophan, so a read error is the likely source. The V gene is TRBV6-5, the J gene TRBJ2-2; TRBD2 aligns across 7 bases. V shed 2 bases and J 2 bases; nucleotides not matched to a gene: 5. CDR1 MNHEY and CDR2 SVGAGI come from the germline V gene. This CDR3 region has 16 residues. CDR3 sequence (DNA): TGTGCCAGCAGTTACCCACCGGGAGGAAACACCGGGGAGCTGTTTTAT. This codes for CASSYPPGGNTGELFY.

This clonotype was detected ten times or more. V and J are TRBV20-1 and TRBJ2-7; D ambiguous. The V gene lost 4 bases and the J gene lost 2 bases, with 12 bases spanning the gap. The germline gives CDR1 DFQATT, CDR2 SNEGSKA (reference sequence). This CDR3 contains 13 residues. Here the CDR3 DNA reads TGCAGTGCTACCCGATCCGACGCCTACGAGCAGTACTTC. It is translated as CSATRSDAYEQYF.

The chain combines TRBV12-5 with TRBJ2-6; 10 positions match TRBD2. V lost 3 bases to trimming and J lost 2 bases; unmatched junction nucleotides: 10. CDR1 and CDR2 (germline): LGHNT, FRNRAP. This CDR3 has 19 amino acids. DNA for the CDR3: TGTGCTAGTGGTTTTCACCCTAGCGGGGGAAACACTGGGGCCAACGTCCTGACTTTC. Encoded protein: CASGFHPSGGNTGANVLTF.

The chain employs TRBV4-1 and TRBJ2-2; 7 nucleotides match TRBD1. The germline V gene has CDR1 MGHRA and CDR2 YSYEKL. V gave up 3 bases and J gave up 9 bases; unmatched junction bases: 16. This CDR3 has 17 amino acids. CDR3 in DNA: TGCGCCAGCAGCCAGATCCCGGGACAGACCACCGAGCGGGAGCTGTTTTTT. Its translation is CASSQIPGQTTERELFF.

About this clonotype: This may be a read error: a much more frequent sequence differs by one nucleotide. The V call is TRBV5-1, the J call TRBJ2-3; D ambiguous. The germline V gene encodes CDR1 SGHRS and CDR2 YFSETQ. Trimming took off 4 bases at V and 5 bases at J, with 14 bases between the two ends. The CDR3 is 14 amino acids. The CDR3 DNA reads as TGCGCCAGCAGCCCGGTCGGGTTCGGAGATACGCAGTATTTT. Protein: CASSPVGFGDTQYF.

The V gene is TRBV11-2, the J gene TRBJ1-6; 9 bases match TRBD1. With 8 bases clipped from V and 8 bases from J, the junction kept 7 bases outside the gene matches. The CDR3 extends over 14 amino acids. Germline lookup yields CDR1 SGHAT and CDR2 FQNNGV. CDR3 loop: CASGQTGGHSPLHF. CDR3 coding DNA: TGTGCCAGCGGTCAAACAGGGGGCCATTCACCCCTCCACTTT.

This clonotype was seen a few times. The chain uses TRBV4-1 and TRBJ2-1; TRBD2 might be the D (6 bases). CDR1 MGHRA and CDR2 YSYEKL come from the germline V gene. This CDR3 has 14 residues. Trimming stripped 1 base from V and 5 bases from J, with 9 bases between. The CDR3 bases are TGCGCCAGCAGCCAAGCTAGCGCGAACAATGAGCAGTTCTTC. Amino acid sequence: CASSQASANNEQFF.

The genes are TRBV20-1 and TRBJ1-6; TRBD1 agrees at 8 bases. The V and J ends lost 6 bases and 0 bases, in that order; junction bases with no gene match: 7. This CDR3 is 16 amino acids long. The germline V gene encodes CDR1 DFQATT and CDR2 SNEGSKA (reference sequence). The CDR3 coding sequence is TGCAGTGCGCAGGGACAGGCGAGCTCCTATAATTCACCCCTCCACTTT. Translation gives CSAQGQASSYNSPLHF.

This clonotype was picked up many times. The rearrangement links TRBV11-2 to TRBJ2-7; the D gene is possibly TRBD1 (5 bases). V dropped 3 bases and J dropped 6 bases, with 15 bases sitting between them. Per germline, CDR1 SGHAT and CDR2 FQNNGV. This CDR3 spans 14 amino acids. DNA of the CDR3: TGTGCCAGCAGCTTCCAGGGAACGTCGTTCGAGCAGTACTTC. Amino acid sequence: CASSFQGTSFEQYF.

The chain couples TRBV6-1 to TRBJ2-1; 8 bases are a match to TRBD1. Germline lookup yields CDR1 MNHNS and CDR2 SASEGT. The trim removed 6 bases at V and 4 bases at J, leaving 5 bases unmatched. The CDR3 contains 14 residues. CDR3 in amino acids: CASRDREGYNEQFF. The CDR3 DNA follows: TGTGCCAGCAGGGACAGGGAAGGATACAATGAGCAGTTCTTC.

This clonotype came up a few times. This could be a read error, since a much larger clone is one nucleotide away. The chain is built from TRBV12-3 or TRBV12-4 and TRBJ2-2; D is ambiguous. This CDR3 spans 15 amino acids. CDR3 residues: CAGSFLASNTGELFF. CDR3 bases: TGTGCCGGCAGTTTCCTCGCCTCCAACACCGGGGAGCTGTTTTTT.

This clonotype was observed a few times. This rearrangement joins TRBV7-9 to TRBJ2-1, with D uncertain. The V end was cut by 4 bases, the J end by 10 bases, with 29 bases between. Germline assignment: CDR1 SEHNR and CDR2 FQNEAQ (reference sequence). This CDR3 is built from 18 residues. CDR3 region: CASSYSFSVVAGINEQFF. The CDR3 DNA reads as TGTGCCAGCAGCTACTCGTTCTCGGTGGTCGCAGGTATTAACGAGCAGTTCTTC.

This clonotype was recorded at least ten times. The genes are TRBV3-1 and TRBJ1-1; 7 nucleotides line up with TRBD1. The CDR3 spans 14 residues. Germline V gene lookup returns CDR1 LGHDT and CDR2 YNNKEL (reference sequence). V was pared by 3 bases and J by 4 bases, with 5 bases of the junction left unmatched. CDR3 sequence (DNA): TGTGCCAGCAGCCAGGCAGGGGGAAGCACTGAAGCTTTCTTT. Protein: CASSQAGGSTEAFF.

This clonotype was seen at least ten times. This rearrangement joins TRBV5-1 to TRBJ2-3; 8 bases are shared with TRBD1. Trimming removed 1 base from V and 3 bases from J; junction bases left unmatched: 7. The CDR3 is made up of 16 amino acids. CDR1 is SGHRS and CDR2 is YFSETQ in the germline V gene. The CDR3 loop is CASSLSSGGATDTQYF. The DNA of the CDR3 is TGCGCCAGCAGCTTGTCGTCAGGGGGCGCGACAGATACGCAGTATTTT.

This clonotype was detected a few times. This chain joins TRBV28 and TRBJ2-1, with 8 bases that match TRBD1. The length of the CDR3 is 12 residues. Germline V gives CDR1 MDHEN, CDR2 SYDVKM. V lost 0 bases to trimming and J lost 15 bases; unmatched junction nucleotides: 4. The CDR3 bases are TGTGCCAGCAGTTTATGGGGCAGGGGGCTGTTCTTC. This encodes CASSLWGRGLFF.

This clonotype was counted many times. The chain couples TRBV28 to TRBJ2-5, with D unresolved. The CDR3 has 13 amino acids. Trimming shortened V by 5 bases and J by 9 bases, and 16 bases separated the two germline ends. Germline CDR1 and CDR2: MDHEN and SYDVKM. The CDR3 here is CASSAGGKESQYF. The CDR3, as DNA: TGTGCCAGCAGTGCAGGTGGTAAGGAGTCCCAGTACTTC.